This T cell receptor (beta chain) was observed in a study of cytomegalovirus exposure and HLA in healthy donors. Donors in the study were healthy people who gave bone marrow. Germline-derived CDR1 and CDR2 are LNHDA and SQIVND (reference sequence). The V end was cut by 0 bases, the J end by 2 bases, with 8 bases between. CDR3 length equals 14 residues. The PCR employed 60 Vbeta primers together with 13 Jbeta primers. The method was immunoSEQ multiplex PCR; TCRdb's version includes in-frame clones alone and lacks a portion of them. Here the sample spans 150,000 to 200,000 clones, roughly 75% being singletons. This clone was observed a few times.

The V and J genes are TRBV19 and TRBJ2-7; D not resolved. This receptor was obtained from a woman aged 25 to 39 in good health and CMV-seronegative. Sequenced: PBMCs. CDR3 DNA: TGTGCCAGTAGTATAGAACACAGCACCTACGAGCAGTACTTC. The encoded protein is CASSIEHSTYEQYF.